The TCR beta chain described here comes from a study of shared clonotypes between healthy human individuals. Naive CD8 cells lacked CD45RO, underwent positive selection for CCR7 and left out terminally differentiated effector memory CD45RA+ cells. Measured with immunoSEQ multiplex PCR; TCRdb has only the in-frame clones, and not every one. The data hold about 580,000 clones, with 95% to 98% observed a single time. This sequence was found in a man aged 25 to 40 in good health. The sequenced sample consisted of naive CD8+ T cells sorted from blood.

Written as DNA, the CDR3 is TGTGCCAGCAGCGGAACTAGCGGGAGATCTTCCTACGAGCAGTACTTC. Translated: CASSGTSGRSSYEQYF. The V and J genes are TRBV9 and TRBJ2-7; 11 bases are a match to TRBD2. This CDR3 has 16 residues. Germline lookup yields CDR1 SGDLS and CDR2 YYNGEE. V shed 3 bases and J 1 base; nucleotides not matched to a gene: 6.